At least ten counts were recorded for the clone carrying this T cell receptor (beta chain). No antigen is known for it. TCRdb used MiXCR to reprocess the 5' RACE reads, holding one entry per CDR3 protein. The sample yields approximately 500,000 distinct CDR3 sequences, more than 20% seen once. Germline CDR1 is LGHNA and CDR2 is YNFKEQ. The CDR3 is 17 amino acids. With 1 base clipped from V and 7 bases from J, the junction kept 10 bases outside the gene matches. The entry originates in a study of T-cell memory formation after mild COVID-19. The wider study: Largely donor-specific TCR clusters were found. Study observations and caveats: A second wave of clones peaked on day 37, and their SARS-CoV-2 specificity went unconfirmed. Some responding clones appeared in pre-infection memory, suggesting cross-reactive memory joined. Largely, contracting CD4+ clones fell within CM and EM, and contracting CD8+ clones within EMRA.

The TCR sequence derives from an adult woman who had mild COVID-19 (a few samples of this study predate the infection). Cell type and time point are not known. The rearrangement uses TRBV4-2 and TRBJ2-1, with 10 bases lining up with TRBD2. The sequencing input was PBMCs or a T cell subset sorted from them (not recorded which). CDR3 DNA: TGTGCCAGCAGCCAAGCTTGGCTAGCGGGAGAGGGAAATGAGCAGTTCTTC. Protein sequence: CASSQAWLAGEGNEQFF.